These T cell receptor beta chains were read from a single sample in a study of early T cells in non-severe SARS-CoV-2 infection. Using its own MiXCR run on the 5' RACE reads, TCRdb lists one record per CDR3 protein. The profile shows just under 65,000 distinct CDR3 sequences, 8.8% of them singletons. The material was whole blood, obtained at baseline. Every receptor here comes from an adult who was a healthcare worker with PCR-confirmed SARS-CoV-2 infection or an uninfected control (not recorded which). The CDR3 runs from the conserved cysteine through the conserved F or W. Each record gives: J gene, V gene, clone size, D gene, CDR3 protein, CDR3 DNA. A D gene is named only where the DNA matches it firmly. Rows give clone size only sometimes, using once, few, many, or a class for an expanded clone.

>TRBJ2-1|TRBV11-3|NA|NA
CASSLLPASYNEQFF
TGTGCCAGCAGCTTGCTCCCGGCTTCCTACAATGAGCAGTTCTTC
>TRBJ2-1|TRBV15|NA|NA
CATKPAGLTYNEQFF
TGTGCCACCAAACCAGCCGGATTGACCTACAATGAGCAGTTCTTC
>TRBJ2-5|TRBV10-3|NA|NA
CAISERETQYF
TGTGCCATCAGTGAAAGAGAGACCCAGTACTTC
>TRBJ1-1|TRBV5-1|NA|NA
CASSSLPGYVNTDAFF
TGCGCCAGCAGCTCGCTCCCGGGTTATGTGAACACTGATGCTTTCTTT
>TRBJ1-5|TRBV28|many|NA
CASSLRQGIGQPQHF
TGTGCCAGCAGTTTGCGGCAGGGTATCGGTCAGCCCCAGCATTTT
>TRBJ2-2|TRBV7-2|few|NA
CASSPWSHTGELFF
TGTGCCAGCAGCCCATGGTCCCACACCGGGGAGCTGTTTTTT
>TRBJ1-1|TRBV30|few|NA
CAWSVMDTEAFF
TGTGCCTGGAGTGTTATGGACACTGAAGCTTTCTTT
>TRBJ2-5|TRBV19|few|NA
CASSITAQGETQYF
TGTGCCAGTAGTATAACGGCCCAAGGGGAGACCCAGTACTTC
>TRBJ2-3|TRBV7-2|few|TRBD1
CASSQRQGYTDTQYF
TGTGCCAGCAGCCAACGACAGGGATACACAGATACGCAGTATTTT
>TRBJ1-1|TRBV6-6|many|NA
CASSHWGVVTEAFF
TGTGCCAGCAGTCACTGGGGGGTGGTCACTGAAGCTTTCTTT
>TRBJ1-1|TRBV2|few|NA
CASSEALNRKGVAFF
TGTGCCAGCAGTGAAGCGCTTAACAGGAAAGGCGTAGCTTTCTTT
>TRBJ1-3|TRBV7-9|many|NA
CASSPGNTIYF
TGTGCCAGCAGTCCTGGAAACACCATATATTTT
>TRBJ2-2|TRBV18|few|TRBD1
CASSPRTGPNTGELFF
TGTGCCAGCTCACCCAGGACAGGGCCGAACACCGGGGAGCTGTTTTTT
>TRBJ2-7|TRBV3-1|NA|NA
CASSQQGTSYEQYF
TGTGCCAGCAGCCAACAGGGGACTTCCTACGAGCAGTACTTC
>TRBJ2-4|TRBV5-1|many|NA
CASSLESGGGKNIQYF
TGCGCCAGCAGCTTGGAGTCCGGGGGCGGCAAAAACATTCAGTACTTC
>TRBJ2-5|TRBV2|many|NA
CASSDPAWGENLETQYF
TGTGCCAGCAGTGATCCGGCGTGGGGGGAGAATCTAGAGACCCAGTACTTC
>TRBJ2-7|TRBV7-2|many|NA
CASSPRYEQYF
TGTGCCAGCAGCCCGAGGTACGAGCAGTACTTC
>TRBJ2-5|TRBV6-2/TRBV6-3|many|NA
CASSYDYRDGETQYF
TGTGCCAGCAGTTACGATTACCGGGACGGCGAGACCCAGTACTTC
>TRBJ2-7|TRBV11-2|NA|NA
CASSRTTTGPQVKYEQYF
TGTGCCAGCAGCCGAACAACTACGGGACCTCAAGTTAAATACGAGCAGTACTTC
>TRBJ2-3|TRBV18|many|NA
CASSPRKGHLDTQYF
TGTGCCAGCTCACCACGAAAGGGGCATTTGGATACGCAGTATTTT
>TRBJ2-2|TRBV5-6|many|TRBD2
CASSRRTSGRATGELFF
TGTGCCAGCAGCCGTAGGACTAGCGGGAGGGCCACCGGGGAGCTGTTTTTT
>TRBJ1-3|TRBV4-1|many|NA
CASSGGRNTIYF
TGCGCCAGCAGCGGCGGAAGAAACACCATATATTTT
>TRBJ2-3|TRBV2|few|NA
CASSGLTQYF
TGTGCCAGCAGTGGGCTAACGCAGTATTTT
>TRBJ2-7|TRBV10-3|few|NA
CAISEGTRSSYEQYF
TGTGCCATCAGTGAAGGGACTCGGAGCTCCTACGAGCAGTACTTC